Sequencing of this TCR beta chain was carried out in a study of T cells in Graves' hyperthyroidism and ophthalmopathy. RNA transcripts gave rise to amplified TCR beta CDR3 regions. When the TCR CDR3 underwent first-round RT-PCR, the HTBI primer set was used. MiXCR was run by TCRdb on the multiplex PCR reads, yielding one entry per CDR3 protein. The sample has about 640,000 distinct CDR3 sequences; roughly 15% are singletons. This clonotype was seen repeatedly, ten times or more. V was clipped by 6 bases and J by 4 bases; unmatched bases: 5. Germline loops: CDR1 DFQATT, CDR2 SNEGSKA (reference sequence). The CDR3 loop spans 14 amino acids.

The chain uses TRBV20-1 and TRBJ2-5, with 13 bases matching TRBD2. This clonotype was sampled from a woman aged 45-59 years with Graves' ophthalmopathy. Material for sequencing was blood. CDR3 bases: TGCAGTGCCCGGACTAGCGGGAGTTCAGAGACCCAGTACTTC. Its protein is CSARTSGSSETQYF.